These 10 T cell receptor beta chains came from one sample sequenced in a study of beta chain features in type 1 diabetes. Overall study results and limits: TCRB CDR3 length was moderately but significantly reduced in all four CD4+ subsets of Type 1 diabetes patients.

These receptors are not linked to any known antigen. The sequenced template was cDNA made from the entire isolated RNA. Sequencing used immunoSEQ multiplex PCR; TCRdb keeps in-frame clones, though not all of them. The table has hundreds of thousands of clones, around an eighth seen once; the top ten hold 0.035% to 0.045%. The material sequenced was naive CD4+ T cells from blood. These receptors originate from a man younger than 30 with type 1 diabetes.

This clone was found a few times. V gene TRBV5-4 combines with J gene TRBJ1-1, with 10 bases fitting TRBD1. CDR3 size: 18 residues. J lost 0 bases, V lost 4 bases, and 12 bases had no gene match. CDR1 and CDR2 from the germline V gene are SGHNT and YYREEE (reference sequence). The CDR3 protein is CASSLPGTGALMNTEAFF. CDR3 bases: TGTGCCAGCAGCCTACCGGGGACAGGGGCTTTAATGAACACTGAAGCTTTCTTT.

Here the CDR3 DNA reads TGCGCCAGCAGCCCCGTGACAGGGCCTACGGGGCAGTACTTC. Protein: CASSPVTGPTGQYF. V is TRBV5-1 and J is TRBJ2-7; the match to TRBD1 covers 7 bases. CDR1 and CDR2 (germline): SGHRS, YFSETQ. CDR3 length: 14 amino acids. The J segment lost 9 bases and the V segment lost 4 bases, leaving 13 bases of the junction unmatched. The full variable domain, in which reference TRBV5-1 and TRBJ2-7 provide the parts outside the CDR3, is KAGVTQTPRYLIKTRGQQVTLSCSPISGHRSVSWYQQTPGQGLQFLFEYFSETQRNKGNFPGRFSGRQFSNSRSEMNVSTLELGDSALYLCASSPVTGPTGQYFGPGTRLTVT.

This clone was picked up a small number of times. The chain recombines TRBV27 with TRBJ2-7; 8 bases are shared with TRBD1. Losses at the gene ends were 5 bases for V and 6 bases for J; bases not matched to a gene: 3. Germline V gives CDR1 MNHEY, CDR2 SMNVEV (reference sequence). The CDR3 is made up of 12 amino acids. The CDR3 region has the DNA TGTGCCAGCAGTCGGACAGGGCTCGAGCAGTACTTC. It specifies CASSRTGLEQYF.

The chain combines TRBV7-2 with TRBJ2-2, with unresolved D. Germline V gene sequence: CDR1 SGHTA, CDR2 FQGNSA. V was trimmed by 3 bases and J by 3 bases, leaving 5 bases between them. The CDR3 runs 13 residues. The CDR3 nucleotides read TGTGCCAGCAGCTTGCAGGACACCGGGGAGCTGTTTTTT. Translation gives CASSLQDTGELFF.

The chain recombines TRBV10-3 with TRBJ2-1; D uncertain. The V end lost 10 bases, the J end lost 0 bases, and 10 bases lay between the germline ends. CDR1 is ENHRY, CDR2 SYGVKD, per germline. The CDR3 contains 13 residues. The CDR3 bases are TGTGCCAGTAACGACGGCTCCTACAATGAGCAGTTCTTC. Its translation: CASNDGSYNEQFF.

This clone was seen a handful of times. The chain links TRBV7-2 to TRBJ2-7, with TRBD2 matching over 8 bases. The CDR3 is 19 amino acids. The ends lost 2 bases at V and 1 base at J; junction bases unmatched: 16. Germline lookup yields CDR1 SGHTA and CDR2 FQGNSA. This CDR3 reads CASSLKFSSGAFGSYEQYF. CDR3 coding DNA: TGTGCCAGCAGCTTAAAGTTTAGTAGCGGGGCTTTCGGGTCCTACGAGCAGTACTTC. Complete variable domain (other parts from reference TRBV7-2 and TRBJ2-7): GAGVSQSPSNKVTEKGKDVELRCDPISGHTALYWYRQSLGQGLEFLIYFQGNSAPDKSGLPSDRFSAERTGGSVSTLTIQRTQQEDSAVYLCASSLKFSSGAFGSYEQYFGPGTRLTVT.

The rearrangement links TRBV6-5 to TRBJ1-6, with 8 bases matching TRBD1. J gave up 6 bases and V 5 bases, and 3 bases lay outside the gene matches. The CDR3 totals 14 residues. The germline gives CDR1 MNHEY, CDR2 SVGAGI. CDR3 in DNA: TGTGCCAGCAGTCTACAGGGGGTTAATTCACCCCTCCACTTT. This gives the protein CASSLQGVNSPLHF.

This chain links TRBV7-2 with TRBJ2-5; the D is unclear. The CDR3 runs 12 residues. V shed 3 bases and J shed 0 bases, with 2 bases lying between them. Germline CDR1 is SGHTA and CDR2 is FQGNSA. CDR3 sequence (DNA): TGTGCCAGCAGCTTCCACCAAGAGACCCAGTACTTC. This codes for CASSFHQETQYF.

This clone has a handful of counts. This rearrangement joins TRBV5-4 to TRBJ2-3; 11 nucleotides align to TRBD2. CDR1 is SGHNT, CDR2 YYREEE, per germline (reference sequence). The CDR3 sequence is 18 residues long. The junction had 10 bases not matched to a gene; V was cut back by 3 bases and J by 1 base. As DNA, the CDR3 is TGTGCCAGCAGCTGGCTAGCGGGAGGCTCCCGAGGCACAGATACGCAGTATTTT. It encodes CASSWLAGGSRGTDTQYF.

V and J are TRBV7-2 and TRBJ2-3, with 12 bases aligning to TRBD2. CDR1 is SGHTA and CDR2 is FQGNSA in the germline V gene. Losses at the gene ends were 1 base for V and 6 bases for J; bases not matched to a gene: 5. The length of the CDR3 is 16 residues. The CDR3, as DNA: TGTGCCAGCAGCTTAGTTCCTAGCGGGAGGGATGATACGCAGTATTTT. It yields the protein CASSLVPSGRDDTQYF.